A selection of T cell receptor beta chains follows, all from one sample in a study of beta chain features in type 1 diabetes. Assay used: immunoSEQ multiplex PCR; TCRdb lists only in-frame clones, some missing. The sample has a few hundred thousand clones, roughly 9.6% seen once. The source material was naive CD4+ T cells from blood. The receptor set was obtained from a woman between 18 and 29 years old in good health. Each CDR3 is given with its conserved first and last residue. Each record gives: V gene, D gene, CDR3 length, J gene, clone size, CDR3 protein, CDR3 DNA. D genes are given only for firm matches. For some rows the clone size is stated as once, few or many, or as a class when expanded; others skip it.

TRBV14,-,14,TRBJ1-2,-,CASSQDRGGIGYTF,TGTGCCAGCAGCCAAGATCGGGGGGGAATTGGCTACACCTTC
TRBV30,-,12,TRBJ2-7,few,CACQLSTRLQYF,TGTGCCTGTCAACTGAGTACTAGGTTGCAGTACTTC
TRBV5-6,TRBD1,15,TRBJ1-5,few,CASSSQGTGDQPQHF,TGTGCCAGCAGCTCTCAGGGGACAGGGGATCAGCCCCAGCATTTT
TRBV11-2,TRBD2,16,TRBJ2-2,-,CASSRGTSGFTGELFF,TGTGCCAGCAGCCGCGGGACTAGCGGATTCACCGGGGAGCTGTTTTTT
TRBV5-4,TRBD2,18,TRBJ2-1,-,CASSSGTSGRASYNEQFF,TGTGCCAGCAGCTCAGGGACTAGCGGGAGGGCGTCCTACAATGAGCAGTTCTTC
TRBV6-6,TRBD2,16,TRBJ2-3,few,CASSYTSGVLGDTQYF,TGTGCCAGCAGTTATACTAGCGGGGTCCTGGGTGATACGCAGTATTTT
TRBV5-1,-,14,TRBJ1-2,few,CASSLGDRNYGYTF,TGCGCCAGCAGCTTGGGAGACAGAAACTATGGCTACACCTTC
TRBV11-2,-,13,TRBJ2-7,-,CASSLSRDYEQYF,TGTGCCAGCAGCTTAAGCAGGGACTACGAGCAGTACTTC
TRBV5-1,TRBD1,16,TRBJ2-3,few,CASSLGDRGRTDTQYF,TGCGCCAGCAGCTTGGGTGACAGGGGACGCACAGATACGCAGTATTTT
TRBV10-3,TRBD2,14,TRBJ2-1,once,CAISGGNSYNEQFF,TGTGCCATTAGCGGGGGGAATTCCTACAATGAGCAGTTCTTC
TRBV6-1,TRBD1,16,TRBJ2-1,few,CASSKGQGGTLNEQFF,TGTGCCAGCAGTAAAGGACAGGGAGGTACCTTGAATGAGCAGTTCTTC
TRBV6-5,TRBD1,15,TRBJ1-4,-,CASRTWGDRDGKLFF,TGTGCCAGCAGGACATGGGGGGACAGGGACGGAAAACTGTTTTTT
TRBV5-1,-,14,TRBJ1-2,-,CASSLDRTNYGYTF,TGCGCCAGCAGCTTGGACAGGACTAACTATGGCTACACCTTC
TRBV18,TRBD2,14,TRBJ2-1,many,CASCLAGTGNEQFF,TGTGCCAGCTGCCTAGCGGGAACTGGGAATGAGCAGTTCTTC
TRBV5-1,TRBD1,15,TRBJ2-5,-,CASSLGQGVEETQYF,TGCGCCAGCAGCTTAGGACAGGGGGTTGAAGAGACCCAGTACTTC
TRBV5-6,TRBD1,16,TRBJ1-2,-,CASSFGTGLSVYGYTF,TGTGCCAGCAGCTTCGGGACAGGGCTTAGTGTGTATGGCTACACCTTC
TRBV5-4,-,15,TRBJ2-7,few,CASSPPTSPSYEQYF,TGTGCCAGCAGCCCCCCTACTTCCCCGTCCTACGAGCAGTACTTC
TRBV29-1,TRBD2,15,TRBJ2-3,-,CSVDVASGYTDTQYF,TGCAGCGTTGATGTGGCTAGCGGGTACACAGATACGCAGTATTTT
TRBV5-4,TRBD2,16,TRBJ2-1,few,CASSARLAGVSDEQFF,TGTGCCAGCAGCGCCAGACTAGCGGGAGTGTCGGATGAGCAGTTCTTC
TRBV14,TRBD1,15,TRBJ1-2,-,CASSQVGGANYGYTF,TGTGCCAGCAGCCAAGTAGGGGGCGCGAACTATGGCTACACCTTC
TRBV12-5,-,15,TRBJ2-3,few,CASGPGLLGTDTQYF,TGTGCTAGTGGTCCGGGTCTTCTTGGCACAGATACGCAGTATTTT
TRBV6-5,-,14,TRBJ1-1,-,CASSYSSKNTEAFF,TGTGCCAGCAGTTACTCCAGTAAGAACACTGAAGCTTTCTTT
TRBV4-1,-,15,TRBJ1-1,-,CASSQSGHVNTEAFF,TGCGCCAGCAGCCAATCGGGACATGTGAACACTGAAGCTTTCTTT
TRBV5-4,TRBD2,16,TRBJ2-1,few,CASSRGTSGRIDEQFF,TGTGCCAGCAGCCGGGGGACTAGCGGGAGGATCGATGAGCAGTTCTTC
TRBV5-1,-,15,TRBJ1-4,-,CASSLMAQGSEKLFF,TGCGCCAGCAGCTTGATGGCCCAGGGGAGTGAAAAACTGTTTTTT
TRBV28,TRBD1,13,TRBJ1-2,few,CASSFGTGTGYTF,TGTGCCAGCAGTTTCGGGACAGGGACTGGCTACACCTTC
TRBV27,TRBD2,17,TRBJ2-1,-,CASRIEGLAGGMGEQFF,TGTGCCAGCAGAATCGAGGGGCTAGCGGGAGGGATGGGTGAGCAGTTCTTC
TRBV30,TRBD1,13,TRBJ1-2,few,CAWSETRGHGYTF,TGTGCCTGGTCCGAGACCAGGGGGCATGGCTACACCTTC
TRBV30,-,15,TRBJ1-2,-,CAWSPTHPGRYGYTF,TGTGCCTGGAGTCCCACCCATCCAGGGCGCTATGGCTACACCTTC
TRBV18,TRBD2,16,TRBJ2-7,-,CASSLGPGLAGYEQYF,TGTGCCAGCTCACTTGGACCGGGACTAGCGGGATACGAGCAGTACTTC
TRBV5-4,-,13,TRBJ1-1,few,CASTKGGDTEAFF,TGTGCCAGCACCAAAGGGGGGGACACTGAAGCTTTCTTT
TRBV30,-,14,TRBJ1-4,few,CAWSVWAGDEKLFF,TGTGCCTGGAGTGTATGGGCAGGGGATGAAAAACTGTTTTTT
TRBV5-6,-,14,TRBJ1-5,few,CASSLQLTRQPQHF,TGTGCCAGCAGCTTGCAACTTACCAGGCAGCCCCAGCATTTT
TRBV5-1,TRBD1,16,TRBJ1-1,-,CASSSGTGGFNTEAFF,TGCGCCAGCAGCTCCGGGACAGGGGGGTTCAACACTGAAGCTTTCTTT
TRBV5-1,TRBD2,15,TRBJ2-7,few,CASSHGLAGGYEQYF,TGCGCCAGCAGCCACGGACTAGCGGGTGGCTACGAGCAGTACTTC
TRBV7-3,-,15,TRBJ1-1,-,CASSLLGGLNTEAFF,TGTGCCAGCAGCTTATTGGGGGGACTGAACACTGAAGCTTTCTTT
TRBV5-1,TRBD2,16,TRBJ2-5,-,CASSLVPSGGEETQYF,TGCGCCAGCAGCTTGGTTCCTAGCGGGGGAGAAGAGACCCAGTACTTC
TRBV29-1,-,12,TRBJ1-2,few,CSVDDSFYGYTF,TGCAGCGTTGACGACAGCTTCTATGGCTACACCTTC
TRBV5-4,TRBD1,14,TRBJ2-7,-,CASSSGQVPREQYF,TGTGCCAGCAGCTCGGGACAGGTCCCTCGAGAGCAGTACTTC
TRBV18,TRBD2,15,TRBJ2-7,-,CASSPGLAGVHEQYF,TGTGCCAGCTCGCCTGGACTAGCGGGAGTCCACGAGCAGTACTTC
TRBV6-5,TRBD1,13,TRBJ2-1,few,CASRQTGSWEQFF,TGTGCCAGCAGGCAGACAGGGAGTTGGGAGCAGTTCTTC
TRBV23-1,-,18,TRBJ2-1,-,CASSQSRYSSSSYNEQFF,TGCGCCAGCAGTCAATCCCGATATTCATCCAGCTCCTACAATGAGCAGTTCTTC
TRBV6-1,-,13,TRBJ1-5,-,CASSVGLPQPQHF,TGTGCCAGCAGTGTGGGGCTTCCACAGCCCCAGCATTTT
TRBV9,-,13,TRBJ1-2,-,CASSVASFGGYTF,TGTGCCAGCAGCGTAGCGTCCTTCGGGGGCTACACCTTC